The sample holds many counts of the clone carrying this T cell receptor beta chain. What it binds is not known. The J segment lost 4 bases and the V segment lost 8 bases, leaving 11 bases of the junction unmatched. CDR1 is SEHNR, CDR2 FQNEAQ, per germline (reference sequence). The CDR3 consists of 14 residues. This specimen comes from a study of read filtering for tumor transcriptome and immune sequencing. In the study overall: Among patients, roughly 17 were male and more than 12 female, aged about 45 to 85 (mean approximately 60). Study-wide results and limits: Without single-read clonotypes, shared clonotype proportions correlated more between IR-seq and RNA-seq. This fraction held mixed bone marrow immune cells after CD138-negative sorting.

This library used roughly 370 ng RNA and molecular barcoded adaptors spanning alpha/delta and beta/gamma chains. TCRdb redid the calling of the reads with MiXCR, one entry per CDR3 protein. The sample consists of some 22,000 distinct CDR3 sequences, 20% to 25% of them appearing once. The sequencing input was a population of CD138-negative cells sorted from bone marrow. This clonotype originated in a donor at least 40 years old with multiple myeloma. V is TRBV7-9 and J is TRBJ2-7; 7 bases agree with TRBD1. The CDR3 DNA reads TGTGCCAGCGGGGCGCCGGGACAGATGTACGAGCAGTACTTC. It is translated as CASGAPGQMYEQYF.